The entry below gives a single TCR beta chain sequence along with its context. The antigen is unknown. Assay used: immunoSEQ multiplex PCR; TCRdb lists only in-frame clones, some missing. In the table there are about 140,000 clones, 80% to 95% of which are singletons. This CDR3 has 14 amino acids. Germline V gives CDR1 SEHNR, CDR2 FQNEAQ (reference sequence). With 0 bases removed from V and 6 bases from J, the gap between germline ends came to 11 bases. The sample originates from a study of T cell responses to AZD1222 COVID-19 vaccine. Broader study findings: CD4 TCRs covered the whole spike, strongest at regions 160-218 and 743-854. Repertoires in all cases were sampled only once the peak T cell response had passed. Reportedly, nearly half the spike-specific TCRs target unmutated variant regions.

This clonotype was obtained from an adult in good health. The sequences come from peripheral blood, collected on day 0 of AZD1222 vaccination. The V call is TRBV7-9, the J call TRBJ1-2; D might be TRBD1 (5 bases). This CDR3 reads CASSLAGRVNGYTF. The DNA of the CDR3 is TGTGCCAGCAGCTTAGCGGGCAGGGTGAATGGCTACACCTTC.